This T cell receptor beta chain was sequenced during a study of blood T cell repertoires in COVID-19. Profiling relied on immunoSEQ multiplex PCR, and the TCRdb table lists in-frame clones only, not all of them. The table has 85,000 to 95,000 clones, 72% seen once. This TCR came from a woman of 80 years or more with acute or convalescent COVID-19. Sequencing was performed on peripheral blood.

CDR3 protein: CASSYFDYAFGEQYF. CDR3 bases: TGTGCCAGCAGCTATTTTGACTACGCTTTCGGTGAGCAGTACTTC. V is TRBV5-6 and J is TRBJ2-7, with D perhaps matching TRBD2 (5 bases). CDR3 length: 15 amino acids. Trimming removed 3 bases from V and 7 bases from J, with 20 bases in between. Germline CDR1 and CDR2: SGHDT and YYEEEE.